The sequence of this T cell receptor beta chain was determined in a study of a mutant IDH1 vaccine in newly diagnosed glioma. Time point indicated: week 5, during vaccination. One vaccine dose held 300 ug of mutant IDH1 20-mer peptide and came with topical imiquimod. This CDR3 contains 13 residues. V was cut by 3 bases and J by 8 bases, with 13 bases left in between. Germline V gene sequence: CDR1 LGHNA, CDR2 YSLEER. Produced via immunoSEQ multiplex PCR; TCRdb's table is partial and in-frame only. Found here are around 51,000 clones, 78% of them singletons; the top ten hold approximately 1.8%. Comments on this clone: Its antigen is as yet unknown.

This rearrangement joins TRBV4-3 to TRBJ1-2; TRBD1 might be the D (6 bases). Sequences were derived from PBMCs, sampled from a glioma patient whose treatment included an IDH1 peptide vaccine. The receptor was isolated from a woman aged 40-49 years with glioma. The CDR3 DNA reads as TGCGCCAGCAGCCATAAATCCAGGGGAGGCTACACCTTC. This sequence encodes CASSHKSRGGYTF.